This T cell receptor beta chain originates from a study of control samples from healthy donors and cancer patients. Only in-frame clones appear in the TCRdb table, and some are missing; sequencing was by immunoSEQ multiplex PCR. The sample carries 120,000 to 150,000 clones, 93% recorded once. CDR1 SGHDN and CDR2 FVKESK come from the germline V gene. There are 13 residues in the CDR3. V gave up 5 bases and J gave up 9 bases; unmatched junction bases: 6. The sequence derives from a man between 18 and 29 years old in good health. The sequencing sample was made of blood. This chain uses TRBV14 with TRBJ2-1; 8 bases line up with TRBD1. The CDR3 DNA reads TGTGCCAGCAGCTGGACAGGGAGAGGTGAGCAGTTCTTC. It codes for CASSWTGRGEQFF.